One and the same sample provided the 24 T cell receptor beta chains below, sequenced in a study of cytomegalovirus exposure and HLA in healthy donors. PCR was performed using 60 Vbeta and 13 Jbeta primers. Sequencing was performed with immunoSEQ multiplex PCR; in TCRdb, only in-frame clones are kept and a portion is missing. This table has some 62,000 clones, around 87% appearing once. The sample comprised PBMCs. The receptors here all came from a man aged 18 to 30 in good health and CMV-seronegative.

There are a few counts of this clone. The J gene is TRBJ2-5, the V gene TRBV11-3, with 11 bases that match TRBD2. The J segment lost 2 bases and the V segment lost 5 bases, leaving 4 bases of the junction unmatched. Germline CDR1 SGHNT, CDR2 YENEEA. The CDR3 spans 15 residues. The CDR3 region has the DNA TGTGCCAGCAGCCGTAGCGGGGGGGAACAAGAGACCCAGTACTTC. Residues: CASSRSGGEQETQYF.

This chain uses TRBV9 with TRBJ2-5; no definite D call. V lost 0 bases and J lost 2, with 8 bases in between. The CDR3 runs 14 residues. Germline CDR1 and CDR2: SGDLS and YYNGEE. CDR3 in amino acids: CASSVGAVQETQYF. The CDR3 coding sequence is TGTGCCAGCAGCGTAGGTGCAGTTCAAGAGACCCAGTACTTC.

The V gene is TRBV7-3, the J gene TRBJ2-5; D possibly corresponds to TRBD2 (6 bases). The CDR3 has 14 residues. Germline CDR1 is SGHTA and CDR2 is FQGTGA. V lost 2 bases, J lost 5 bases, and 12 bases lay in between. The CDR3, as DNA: TGTGCCAGCAGCTTAGGAGGGGCTTCGGAGACCCAGTACTTC. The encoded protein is CASSLGGASETQYF.

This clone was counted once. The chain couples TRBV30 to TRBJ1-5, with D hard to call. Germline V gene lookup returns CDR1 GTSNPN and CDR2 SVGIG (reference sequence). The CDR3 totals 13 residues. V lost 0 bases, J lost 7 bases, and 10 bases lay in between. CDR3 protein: CAWSVGRAQPQHF. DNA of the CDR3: TGTGCCTGGAGTGTAGGGAGGGCACAGCCCCAGCATTTT.

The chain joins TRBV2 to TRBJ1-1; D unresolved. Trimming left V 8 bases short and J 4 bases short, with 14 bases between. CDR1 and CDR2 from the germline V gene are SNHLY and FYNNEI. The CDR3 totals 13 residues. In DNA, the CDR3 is TGTGCCAGCCGGGGTGGGGAAGGCACTGAAGCTTTCTTT. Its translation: CASRGGEGTEAFF.

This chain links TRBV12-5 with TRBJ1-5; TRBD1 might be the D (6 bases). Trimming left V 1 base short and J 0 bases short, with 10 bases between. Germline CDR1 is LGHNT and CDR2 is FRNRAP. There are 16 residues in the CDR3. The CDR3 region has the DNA TGTGCTAGTGGTTTGGACCACAGGGTTAGCAATCAGCCCCAGCATTTT. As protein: CASGLDHRVSNQPQHF.

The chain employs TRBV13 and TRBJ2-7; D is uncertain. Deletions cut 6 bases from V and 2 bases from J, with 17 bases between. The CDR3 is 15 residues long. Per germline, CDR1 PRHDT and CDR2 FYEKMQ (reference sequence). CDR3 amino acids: CASSFDGAGAYEQYF. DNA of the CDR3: TGTGCCAGCAGTTTTGACGGAGCTGGTGCCTACGAGCAGTACTTC. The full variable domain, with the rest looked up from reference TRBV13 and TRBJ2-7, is AAGVIQSPRHLIKEKRETATLKCYPIPRHDTVYWYQQGPGQDPQFLISFYEKMQSDKGSIPDRFSAQQFSDYHSELNMSSLELGDSALYFCASSFDGAGAYEQYFGPGTRLTVT.

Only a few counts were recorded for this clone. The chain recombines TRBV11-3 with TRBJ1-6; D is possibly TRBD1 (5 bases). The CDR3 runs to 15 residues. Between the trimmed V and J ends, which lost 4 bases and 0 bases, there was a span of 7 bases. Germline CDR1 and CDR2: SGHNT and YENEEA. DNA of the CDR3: TGTGCCAGCAGCTCCAGGGACTCCTATAATTCACCCCTCCACTTT. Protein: CASSSRDSYNSPLHF.

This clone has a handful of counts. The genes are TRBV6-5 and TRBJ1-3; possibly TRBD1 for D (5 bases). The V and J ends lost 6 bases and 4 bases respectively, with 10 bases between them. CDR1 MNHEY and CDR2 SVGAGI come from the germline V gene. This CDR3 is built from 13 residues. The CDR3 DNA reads TGTGCCAGCAGGCAGGGTCCAGGAAACACCATATATTTT. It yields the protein CASRQGPGNTIYF.

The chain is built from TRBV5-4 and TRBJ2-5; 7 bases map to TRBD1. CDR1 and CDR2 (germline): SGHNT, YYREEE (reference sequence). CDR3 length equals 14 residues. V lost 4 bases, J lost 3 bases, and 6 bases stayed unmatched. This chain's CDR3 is CASSTPGQEETQYF. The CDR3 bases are TGTGCCAGCAGCACACCTGGACAGGAAGAGACCCAGTACTTC.

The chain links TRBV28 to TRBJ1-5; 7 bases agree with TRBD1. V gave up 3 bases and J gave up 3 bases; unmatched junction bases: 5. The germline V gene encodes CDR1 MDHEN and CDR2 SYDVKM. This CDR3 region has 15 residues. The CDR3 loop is CASSFLGTANQPQHF. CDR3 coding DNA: TGTGCCAGCAGTTTCCTTGGGACAGCCAATCAGCCCCAGCATTTT.

The chain's CDR3 is CASSLSTQYEQYF. CDR3 nucleotide sequence: TGTGCCAGCAGTTTATCCACCCAGTACGAGCAGTACTTC. The chain joins TRBV6-6 to TRBJ2-7, with D uncertain. Trimming cost V 4 bases and J 4 bases, with 11 bases left between them. CDR1 is MNHNY and CDR2 is SVGAGI in the germline V gene (reference sequence). The CDR3 loop spans 13 amino acids.

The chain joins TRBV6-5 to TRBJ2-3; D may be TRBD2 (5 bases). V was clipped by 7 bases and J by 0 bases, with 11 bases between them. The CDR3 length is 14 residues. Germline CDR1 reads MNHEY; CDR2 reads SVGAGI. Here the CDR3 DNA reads TGTGCCAGCATGAGGGATTCTAGCACAGATACGCAGTATTTT. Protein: CASMRDSSTDTQYF.

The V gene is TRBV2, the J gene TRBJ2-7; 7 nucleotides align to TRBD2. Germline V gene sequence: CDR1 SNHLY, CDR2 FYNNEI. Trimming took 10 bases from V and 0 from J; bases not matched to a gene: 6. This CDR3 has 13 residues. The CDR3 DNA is TGTGCCACTCACTGGGGGGGCTCCTACGAGCAGTACTTC. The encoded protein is CATHWGGSYEQYF.

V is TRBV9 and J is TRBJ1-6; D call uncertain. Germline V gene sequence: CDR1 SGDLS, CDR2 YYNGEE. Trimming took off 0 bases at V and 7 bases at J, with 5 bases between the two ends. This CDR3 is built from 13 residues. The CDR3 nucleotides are TGTGCCAGCAGCGTAGCCATGAATTCACCCCTCCACTTT. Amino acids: CASSVAMNSPLHF.

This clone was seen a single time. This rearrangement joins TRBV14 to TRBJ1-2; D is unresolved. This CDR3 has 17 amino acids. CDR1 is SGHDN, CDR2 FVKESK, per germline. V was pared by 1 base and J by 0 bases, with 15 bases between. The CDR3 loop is CASSQGARQLTNYGYTF. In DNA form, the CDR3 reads TGTGCCAGCAGCCAAGGAGCCAGGCAACTCACTAACTATGGCTACACCTTC.

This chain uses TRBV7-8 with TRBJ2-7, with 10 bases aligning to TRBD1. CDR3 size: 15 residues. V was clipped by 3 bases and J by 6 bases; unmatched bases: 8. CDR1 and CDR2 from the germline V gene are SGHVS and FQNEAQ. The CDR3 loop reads CASSFMGQGLGEQYF. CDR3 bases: TGTGCCAGCAGCTTCATGGGACAGGGGTTAGGCGAGCAGTACTTC. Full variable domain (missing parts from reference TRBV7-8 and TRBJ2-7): GAGVSQSPRYKVAKRGQDVALRCDPISGHVSLFWYQQALGQGPEFLTYFQNEAQLDKSGLPSDRFFAERPEGSVSTLKIQRTQQEDSAVYLCASSFMGQGLGEQYFGPGTRLTVT.

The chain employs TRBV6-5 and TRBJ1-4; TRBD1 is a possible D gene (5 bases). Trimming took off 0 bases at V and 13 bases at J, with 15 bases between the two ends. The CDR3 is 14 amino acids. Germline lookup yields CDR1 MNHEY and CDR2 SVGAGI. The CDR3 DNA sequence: TGTGCCAGCAGTTACTCCGAGGAGGGGAGAGGACTGTTTTTT. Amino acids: CASSYSEEGRGLFF.

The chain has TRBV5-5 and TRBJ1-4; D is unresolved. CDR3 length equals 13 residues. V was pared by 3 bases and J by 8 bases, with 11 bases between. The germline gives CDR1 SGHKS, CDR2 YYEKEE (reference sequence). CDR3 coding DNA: TGTGCCAGCAGCTCTATCCGAGGGGAAAAACTGTTTTTT. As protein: CASSSIRGEKLFF.

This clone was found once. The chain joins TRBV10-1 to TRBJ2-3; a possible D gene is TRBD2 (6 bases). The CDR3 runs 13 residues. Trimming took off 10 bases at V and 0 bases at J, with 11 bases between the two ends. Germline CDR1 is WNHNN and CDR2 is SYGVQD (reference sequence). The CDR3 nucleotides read TGCGCCACCGCTGGGAGGAGCACAGATACGCAGTATTTT. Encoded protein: CATAGRSTDTQYF.

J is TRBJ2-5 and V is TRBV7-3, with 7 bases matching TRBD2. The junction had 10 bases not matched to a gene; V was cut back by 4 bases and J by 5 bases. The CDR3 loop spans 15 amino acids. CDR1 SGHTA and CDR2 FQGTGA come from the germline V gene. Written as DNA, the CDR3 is TGTGCCAGCAGCTGGGGGGGTGTAAGAACGGAGACCCAGTACTTC. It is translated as CASSWGGVRTETQYF.

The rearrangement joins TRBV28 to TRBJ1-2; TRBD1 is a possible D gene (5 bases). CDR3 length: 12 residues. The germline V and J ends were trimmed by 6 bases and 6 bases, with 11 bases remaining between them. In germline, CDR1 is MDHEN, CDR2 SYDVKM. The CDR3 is CASRRGGDGYTF. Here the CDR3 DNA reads TGTGCCAGCAGGCGGGGAGGGGATGGCTACACCTTC.

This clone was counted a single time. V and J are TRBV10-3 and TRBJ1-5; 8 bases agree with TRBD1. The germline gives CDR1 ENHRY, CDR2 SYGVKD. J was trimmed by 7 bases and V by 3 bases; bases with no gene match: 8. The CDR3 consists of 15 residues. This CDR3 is CAISEQSGGGQPQHF. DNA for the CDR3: TGTGCCATCAGTGAACAATCAGGGGGCGGACAGCCCCAGCATTTT.

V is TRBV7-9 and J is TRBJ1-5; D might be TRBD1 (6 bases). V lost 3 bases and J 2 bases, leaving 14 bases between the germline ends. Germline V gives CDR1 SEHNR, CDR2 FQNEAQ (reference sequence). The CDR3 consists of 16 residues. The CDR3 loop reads CASSFTGSAGNQPQHF. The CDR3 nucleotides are TGTGCCAGCAGCTTTACAGGGTCGGCCGGCAATCAGCCCCAGCATTTT.